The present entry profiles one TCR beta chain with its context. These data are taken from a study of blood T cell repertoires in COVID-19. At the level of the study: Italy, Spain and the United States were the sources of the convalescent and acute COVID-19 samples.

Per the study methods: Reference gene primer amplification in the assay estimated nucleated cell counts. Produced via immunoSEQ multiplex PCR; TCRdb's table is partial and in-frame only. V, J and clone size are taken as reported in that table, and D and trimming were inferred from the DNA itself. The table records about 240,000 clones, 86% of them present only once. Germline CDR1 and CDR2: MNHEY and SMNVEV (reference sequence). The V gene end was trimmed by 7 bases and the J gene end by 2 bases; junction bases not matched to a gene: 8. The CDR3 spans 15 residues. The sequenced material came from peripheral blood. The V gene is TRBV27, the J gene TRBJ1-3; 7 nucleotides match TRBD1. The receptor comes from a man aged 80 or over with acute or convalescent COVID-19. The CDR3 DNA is TGTGCCAGCACCCCTACAGGGGAACCTGGAAACACCATATATTTT. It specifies CASTPTGEPGNTIYF.